This TCR beta chain comes out of a study of blood T cell repertoires in COVID-19. Clones were sequenced by immunoSEQ multiplex PCR, and TCRdb holds only the in-frame ones, with some missing. The sample has around 340,000 clones, around nine tenths seen once. Germline loops: CDR1 SGHNT, CDR2 YENEEA. The V segment lost 5 bases and the J segment 6 bases; nucleotides outside the gene matches: 5. This CDR3 has 15 residues. The sequencing sample was made of PBMCs or T cells enriched from blood (not recorded which). This receptor was taken from a woman aged 25 to 39 who had been exposed to COVID-19. The V call is TRBV11-3, the J call TRBJ2-1; 12 nucleotides line up with TRBD2. CDR3 bases: TGTGCCAGCAGCCCGGGACTAGCGGGTAGCAATGAGCAGTTCTTC. Its protein product is CASSPGLAGSNEQFF.